The clone carrying this T cell receptor beta chain was counted once. What it binds is not known. This entry belongs to a study of cytomegalovirus exposure and HLA in healthy donors. Study information: There were about 85 million unique TCRs (from HLA-typed donors) in an early data release.

J was trimmed by 1 base and V by 4 bases; bases with no gene match: 11. Germline CDR1 SGDLS, CDR2 YYNGEE. The CDR3 sequence is 17 residues long. Overall study findings and caveats: With DRB1 most and HLA-C fewest, TCR association rates differed between HLA loci in a later analysis. Only CMV serostatus was available as immune exposure information. As a later analysis showed, a missense DCLRE1C variant was linked to trimming of TCR beta V- and J-genes.

The study ran its PCR with 60 Vbeta and 13 Jbeta primers. The method was immunoSEQ multiplex PCR; TCRdb's version includes in-frame clones alone and lacks a portion of them. The sample consists of about 140,000 clones, over 60% of them appearing once. Sequenced sample: PBMCs. The genes are TRBV9 and TRBJ2-4; 7 nucleotides agree with TRBD1. The sequence came from a male donor in good health and CMV-seropositive. CDR3 protein: CASSSPLGGLAKNIQYF. CDR3 DNA: TGTGCCAGCAGCTCCCCCTTAGGGGGCTTGGCCAAAAACATTCAGTACTTC. Complete variable domain (other parts from reference TRBV9 and TRBJ2-4): DSGVTQTPKHLITATGQRVTLRCSPRSGDLSVYWYQQSLDQGLQFLIQYYNGEERAKGNILERFSAQQFPDLHSELNLSSLELGDSALYFCASSSPLGGLAKNIQYFGAGTRLSVL.